One sample yielded the 26 T cell receptor beta chains listed below, sequenced in a study of cytomegalovirus exposure and HLA in healthy donors. Use of 60 Vbeta and 13 Jbeta primers characterized the PCR. Repertoires were generated with immunoSEQ multiplex PCR, while TCRdb's copy carries only in-frame clones and drops some. Altogether about 67,000 clones are present, around 87% being singletons, with the ten largest covering about an eighth. Sequenced: PBMCs. The receptor set was obtained from a woman in her twenties or thirties in good health and CMV-seropositive.

A note on this clone: This same CDR3 is encoded by further DNA sequences in the sample. V usage is TRBV5-8 and J usage is TRBJ2-7; 13 bases fit TRBD2. J lost 2 bases, V lost 3 bases, and 14 bases had no gene match. Germline loops: CDR1 SGHTS, CDR2 YDEGEE. The CDR3 covers 19 residues. CDR3 in amino acids: CASSSYLGTSGKLAYEQYF. In nucleotides, the CDR3 is TGTGCCAGCAGCTCCTACCTCGGGACTAGCGGGAAGTTGGCCTACGAGCAGTACTTC.

The chain links TRBV5-8 to TRBJ1-1; maybe TRBD1 (6 bases). V lost 4 bases, J lost 5 bases, and 18 bases lay in between. This CDR3 region has 15 residues. Germline CDR1 SGHTS, CDR2 YDEGEE. CDR3 protein: CASSRRTGLLTEAFF. The DNA for the CDR3 is TGTGCCAGCAGCCGAAGAACAGGGTTATTAACTGAAGCTTTCTTT.

V is TRBV19 and J is TRBJ2-5, with TRBD2 matching 10 bases. Germline values: CDR1 LNHDA, CDR2 SQIVND (reference sequence). V lost 5 bases, J lost 3 bases, and 6 bases stayed unmatched. This CDR3 contains 15 residues. The CDR3 bases are TGTGCCAGTAGTTTTACCGGGACTAGCGAAGAGACCCAGTACTTC. Its protein is CASSFTGTSEETQYF.

This clone was observed a few times. The chain carries TRBV11-3 and TRBJ2-1; TRBD1 matches at 9 bases. Losses at the gene ends were 5 bases for V and 8 bases for J; bases not matched to a gene: 16. This CDR3 has 17 residues. Germline V lookup: CDR1 SGHNT, CDR2 YENEEA. CDR3: CASSQASGTGIRDEQFF. Written as DNA, the CDR3 is TGTGCCAGCAGCCAAGCCTCCGGGACAGGGATTCGGGATGAGCAGTTCTTC.

The V and J genes are TRBV7-8 and TRBJ2-1; tentatively, D is TRBD1 (6 bases). The germline V gene has CDR1 SGHVS and CDR2 FQNEAQ. The V end lost 5 bases, the J end lost 8 bases, and 13 bases lay between the germline ends. CDR3 length equals 13 residues. CDR3 DNA sequence: TGTGCCAGCAGCCAGGGCAGGGGCTATGAGCAGTTCTTC. Its protein product is CASSQGRGYEQFF. The complete variable domain, with remaining parts taken from reference TRBV7-8 and TRBJ2-1, reads GAGVSQSPRYKVAKRGQDVALRCDPISGHVSLFWYQQALGQGPEFLTYFQNEAQLDKSGLPSDRFFAERPEGSVSTLKIQRTQQEDSAVYLCASSQGRGYEQFFGPGTRLTVL.

The V call is TRBV10-3, the J call TRBJ2-5; a weak D match, TRBD2 (5 bases). The CDR3 sequence is 13 residues long. Trimming left V 10 bases short and J 4 bases short, with 16 bases between. Looked up from germline, CDR1 is ENHRY and CDR2 is SYGVKD. Here the CDR3 DNA reads TGTGCCACCGGGATTCGTCCCCGAGAGACCCAGTACTTC. It translates to CATGIRPRETQYF.

The V and J genes are TRBV5-1 and TRBJ2-5; 9 positions agree with TRBD1. Germline assignment: CDR1 SGHRS and CDR2 YFSETQ. The V and J ends lost 4 bases and 5 bases, in that order; junction bases with no gene match: 9. CDR3 size: 15 residues. The CDR3 DNA follows: TGCGCCAGCAGCAATGCGGGACAGGGCCAGGAGACCCAGTACTTC. Its translation is CASSNAGQGQETQYF.

This sequence joins TRBV5-1 and TRBJ1-1, with D tentatively TRBD1 (5 bases). The V and J ends lost 4 bases and 0 bases respectively, with 13 bases between them. The germline V gene has CDR1 SGHRS and CDR2 YFSETQ. The CDR3 runs 15 residues. Here the CDR3 reads CASSPDINMNTEAFF. CDR3 DNA sequence: TGCGCCAGCAGCCCGGACATAAACATGAACACTGAAGCTTTCTTT.

The DNA for the CDR3 is TGTGCCAGTAGTAAACCGACAGGGACATATACGCAGTATTTT. It specifies CASSKPTGTYTQYF. The gene calls are TRBV19 and TRBJ2-3, with 7 bases identical to TRBD1. CDR1 is LNHDA, CDR2 SQIVND, per germline (reference sequence). J lost 7 bases, V lost 4 bases, and 8 bases had no gene match. The CDR3 consists of 14 residues.

The chain combines TRBV5-8 with TRBJ2-7; 8 bases align to TRBD2. The CDR3 covers 16 residues. V lost 6 bases and J lost 2; bases outside the gene matches: 13. In germline, CDR1 is SGHTS, CDR2 YDEGEE. The CDR3 nucleotides are TGTGCCAGCATCACCGGGCCGCTAGCGGGTACCTACGAGCAGTACTTC. The encoded protein is CASITGPLAGTYEQYF.

The J gene is TRBJ2-7, the V gene TRBV6-6; D is unclear. CDR1 MNHNY and CDR2 SVGAGI come from the germline V gene (reference sequence). Trimming stripped 10 bases from V and 6 bases from J, with 19 bases between. This CDR3 is built from 13 residues. CDR3 in DNA: TGTGCCACCGGTCCTATTGTACCGGGCGAGCAGTACTTC. Translating it yields CATGPIVPGEQYF.

This chain connects TRBV10-1 to TRBJ2-5; 9 nucleotides align to TRBD2. Germline V gene sequence: CDR1 WNHNN, CDR2 SYGVQD (reference sequence). After removal of 4 bases from V and 1 base from J, the junction contained 10 bases not matched to a gene. The length of the CDR3 is 17 residues. CDR3 bases: TGCGCCAGCAGTGCCGGAGGTAGCGGGAGACTCCAAGAGACCCAGTACTTC. Its translation is CASSAGGSGRLQETQYF.

A word on this clone: The junction departs from germline at one end; a sequencing error may be responsible. This rearrangement joins TRBV7-2 to TRBJ2-5, with 8 bases that match TRBD2. The CDR3 is 14 residues long. The germline V gene has CDR1 SGHTA and CDR2 FQGNSA. CDR3 loop: CASSLGLAGETQYF. The CDR3 region has the DNA TGTGCCAGCAGTTTAGGTCTAGCGGGAGAGACCCAGTACTTC. The full variable domain, rest sourced from reference TRBV7-2 and TRBJ2-5, is GAGVSQSPSNKVTEKGKDVELRCDPISGHTALYWYRQSLGQGLEFLIYFQGNSAPDKSGLPSDRFSAERTGGSVSTLTIQRTQQEDSAVYLCASSLGLAGETQYFGPGTRLLVL.

The genes are TRBV2 and TRBJ2-7, with D hard to call. Deletions cut 1 base from V and 4 bases from J, with 11 bases between. This CDR3 region has 14 residues. In germline, CDR1 is SNHLY, CDR2 FYNNEI. The DNA of the CDR3 is TGTGCCAGCAGTGAAGGACATCTCGAATACGAGCAGTACTTC. This sequence encodes CASSEGHLEYEQYF. Looking up the rest from reference TRBV2 and TRBJ2-7 gives the full variable domain: EPEVTQTPSHQVTQMGQEVILRCVPISNHLYFYWYRQILGQKVEFLVSFYNNEISEKSEIFDDQFSVERPDGSNFTLKIRSTKLEDSAMYFCASSEGHLEYEQYFGPGTRLTVT.

This chain joins TRBV10-3 and TRBJ2-1, with D perhaps matching TRBD2 (5 bases). Germline CDR1 and CDR2: ENHRY and SYGVKD. Trimming shortened V by 9 bases and J by 5 bases, and 20 bases separated the two germline ends. This CDR3 region has 15 residues. The CDR3 nucleotides read TGTGCCATTTCTAATAGCGAGGCCTACAACAATGAGCAGTTCTTC. Protein: CAISNSEAYNNEQFF.

The chain is built from TRBV30 and TRBJ2-6; 14 positions match TRBD2. This CDR3 spans 20 amino acids. V lost 2 bases, J lost 4 bases, and 13 bases stayed unmatched. Looked up from germline, CDR1 is GTSNPN and CDR2 is SVGIG (reference sequence). The CDR3 sequence: CAWSPRLAGGVVSGANVLTF. As DNA, the CDR3 is TGTGCCTGGAGTCCCCGACTAGCGGGAGGGGTGGTTTCAGGGGCCAACGTCCTGACTTTC.

V and J are TRBV19 and TRBJ1-5; 7 nucleotides line up with TRBD1. The CDR3 runs to 18 residues. Unmatched junction bases numbered 16, after V lost 6 bases and J lost 2 bases. Germline lookup yields CDR1 LNHDA and CDR2 SQIVND (reference sequence). The CDR3 is CASSLQDRWSGGNQPQHF. The DNA for the CDR3 is TGTGCCAGTAGCTTACAGGACAGGTGGTCCGGAGGCAATCAGCCCCAGCATTTT.

This chain joins TRBV5-4 and TRBJ2-2; TRBD2 is a possible D gene (5 bases). The V end lost 4 bases, the J end lost 4 bases, and 11 bases lay between the germline ends. The CDR3 spans 14 residues. From germline, CDR1 is SGHNT and CDR2 YYREEE (reference sequence). The chain's CDR3 is CASSKYRGTGELFF. The CDR3 bases are TGTGCCAGCAGCAAGTACCGGGGCACCGGGGAGCTGTTTTTT.

This clone has a handful of counts. V gene TRBV4-1 combines with J gene TRBJ1-1; a weak D match, TRBD1 (6 bases). Germline V lookup: CDR1 MGHRA, CDR2 YSYEKL. This CDR3 contains 14 residues. V lost 2 bases to trimming and J lost 7 bases, with 14 bases between them. The CDR3 protein is CASSQPGQRNEAFF. CDR3 coding DNA: TGCGCCAGCAGCCAACCAGGACAGCGGAATGAAGCTTTCTTT.

The rearrangement joins TRBV27 to TRBJ1-1; D unresolved. V gave up 2 bases and J gave up 6 bases, with 13 bases separating them. The CDR3 is made up of 14 amino acids. Germline assignment: CDR1 MNHEY and CDR2 SMNVEV (reference sequence). CDR3 residues: CASSLGGPVAEAFF. In DNA, the CDR3 is TGTGCCAGCAGTTTAGGAGGCCCTGTAGCTGAAGCTTTCTTT.

CDR3 bases: TGTGCCAGCAGCCACAAACAGGGGGGAGCCTACGAGCAGTACTTC. Protein sequence: CASSHKQGGAYEQYF. The rearrangement uses TRBV4-2 and TRBJ2-7; TRBD1 matches at 8 bases. Losses at the gene ends were 3 bases for V and 2 bases for J; bases not matched to a gene: 6. CDR1 is LGHNA, CDR2 YNFKEQ, per germline. CDR3 size: 15 residues.

The chain couples TRBV27 to TRBJ1-1; 7 nucleotides line up with TRBD1. The V gene end was trimmed by 5 bases and the J gene end by 4 bases; junction bases not matched to a gene: 10. The length of the CDR3 is 15 residues. Germline loops: CDR1 MNHEY, CDR2 SMNVEV (reference sequence). CDR3: CASSPRTGWVTEAFF. The CDR3 DNA follows: TGTGCCAGCAGTCCTAGGACAGGTTGGGTCACTGAAGCTTTCTTT.

The rearrangement uses TRBV7-3 and TRBJ2-3; 10 bases fit TRBD2. Germline V lookup: CDR1 SGHTA, CDR2 FQGTGA. V was pared by 2 bases and J by 4 bases, with 3 bases of the junction left unmatched. The length of the CDR3 is 15 residues. CDR3 nucleotides: TGTGCCAGCAGCTTAGGTCTAGCGGGAGCAGATACGCAGTATTTT. This codes for CASSLGLAGADTQYF.

The chain uses TRBV19 and TRBJ1-5, with D perhaps TRBD1 (5 bases). CDR3 length: 15 amino acids. Germline CDR1 is LNHDA and CDR2 is SQIVND (reference sequence). V lost 5 bases to trimming and J lost 7 bases, with 18 bases between them. The CDR3 DNA is TGTGCCAGTAGTCTACGCAGGGATTACGGCCAGCCCCAGCATTTT. It yields the protein CASSLRRDYGQPQHF.

The chain employs TRBV5-4 and TRBJ2-1; 8 nucleotides align to TRBD2. The germline CDR1 and CDR2 sequences are SGHNT and YYREEE (reference sequence). The CDR3 sequence is 14 residues long. Trimming at V came to 0 bases and at J to 6 bases, leaving 2 bases not matched to a gene. CDR3 loop: CASSLERGSNEQFF. In DNA, the CDR3 is TGTGCCAGCAGCTTGGAGCGGGGGTCCAATGAGCAGTTCTTC.

In DNA, the CDR3 is TGTGCCAGCAGTTTAGTTCGGGGCAATCAGCCCCAGCATTTT. It encodes CASSLVRGNQPQHF. The chain links TRBV27 to TRBJ1-5; no firm D call. The CDR3 totals 14 residues. The germline V gene encodes CDR1 MNHEY and CDR2 SMNVEV (reference sequence). Trimming shortened V by 2 bases and J by 2 bases, and 7 bases separated the two germline ends.